The 23 T cell receptor beta chains presented below share a single source sample, sequenced in a study of blood T cell repertoires in COVID-19. Some clones are missing from TCRdb's copy, which holds only in-frame ones; the method was immunoSEQ multiplex PCR. Of 90,000 to 120,000 clones in the sample, about 80% were seen once. Sequenced: peripheral blood. All receptors come from a man between 70 and 80 years old with acute or convalescent COVID-19.

With respect to this clone: In the same sample, other DNA sequences code for this CDR3. The rearrangement links TRBV6-5 to TRBJ1-3; 7 nucleotides line up with TRBD1. CDR3 length: 15 amino acids. Trimming took 6 bases from V and 2 from J; bases not matched to a gene: 7. The germline CDR1 and CDR2 sequences are MNHEY and SVGAGI. The CDR3 DNA follows: TGTGCCAGCAGCTATAGGGGGCAGACTGGAAACACCATATATTTT. Translation gives CASSYRGQTGNTIYF.

The genes are TRBV6-5 and TRBJ2-7; 11 bases align to TRBD2. Per the germline V gene, CDR1 is MNHEY and CDR2 is SVGAGI. V lost 8 bases and J lost 4; bases outside the gene matches: 10. The CDR3 is 15 residues long. The CDR3 here is CASRSERLAGYEQYF. The CDR3 region has the DNA TGTGCCAGCCGTAGTGAGAGACTAGCGGGGTACGAGCAGTACTTC.

The DNA for the CDR3 is TGCGCCAGCAGCCACAGGGCTGGCGAGCAGTACTTC. This translates into CASSHRAGEQYF. J is TRBJ2-7 and V is TRBV5-1; a possible D gene is TRBD1 (6 bases). The germline V and J ends were trimmed by 4 bases and 6 bases, with 11 bases remaining between them. CDR3 length: 12 amino acids. Germline CDR1 and CDR2: SGHRS and YFSETQ.

The rearrangement uses TRBV9 and TRBJ2-2; D is perhaps TRBD2 (6 bases). In germline, CDR1 is SGDLS, CDR2 YYNGEE. The V gene lost 4 bases and the J gene lost 5 bases, with 18 bases spanning the gap. CDR3 size: 16 residues. The DNA of the CDR3 is TGTGCCAGCAGCCCATCCGGAGGGCCCCTTACCGGGGAGCTGTTTTTT. Amino acid sequence: CASSPSGGPLTGELFF. Based on the CDR3 plus reference TRBV9 and TRBJ2-2, the full variable domain is DSGVTQTPKHLITATGQRVTLRCSPRSGDLSVYWYQQSLDQGLQFLIQYYNGEERAKGNILERFSAQQFPDLHSELNLSSLELGDSALYFCASSPSGGPLTGELFFGEGSRLTVL.

The chain recombines TRBV12-5 with TRBJ1-3; D is uncertain. This CDR3 is built from 14 residues. Germline CDR1 LGHNT, CDR2 FRNRAP. V lost 6 bases and J lost 0, with 9 bases in between. The CDR3 here is CASGPRSSGNTIYF. DNA for the CDR3: TGTGCTAGTGGGCCCCGGAGCTCTGGAAACACCATATATTTT.

The chain couples TRBV6-2 or TRBV6-3 to TRBJ2-3; D is possibly TRBD1 (5 bases). V was shortened by 2 bases and J by 4 bases, with 10 bases between the two germline ends. This CDR3 is built from 14 residues. Germline CDR1 and CDR2: MNHEY and SVGEGT. Written as DNA, the CDR3 is TGTGCCAGCAGTTACGGGGCTATCTCAGATACGCAGTATTTT. This codes for CASSYGAISDTQYF.

The rearrangement links TRBV6-5 to TRBJ1-2; 9 bases agree with TRBD1. The CDR3 has 12 residues. V shed 6 bases and J 8 bases; nucleotides not matched to a gene: 4. CDR1 MNHEY and CDR2 SVGAGI come from the germline V gene. In nucleotides, the CDR3 is TGTGCCAGCAGAGAGACAGGGGGGGGCTACACCTTC. Its protein product is CASRETGGGYTF.

This rearrangement joins TRBV5-1 to TRBJ1-1; D is perhaps TRBD1 (6 bases). The germline CDR1 and CDR2 sequences are SGHRS and YFSETQ. The ends were cut back, 6 bases at V and 5 bases at J, with 17 bases in the middle. The CDR3 is 14 amino acids. CDR3 sequence reads: CASTGSRGGTEAFF. CDR3 in DNA: TGCGCCAGCACGGGGAGCAGGGGAGGGACTGAAGCTTTCTTT.

The chain couples TRBV19 to TRBJ1-5, with 11 bases lining up with TRBD1. The V gene end was trimmed by 6 bases and the J gene end by 6 bases; junction bases not matched to a gene: 4. Germline V gene sequence: CDR1 LNHDA, CDR2 SQIVND (reference sequence). There are 14 residues in the CDR3. CDR3 loop: CASRSGTGGQPQHF. The CDR3 DNA sequence: TGTGCCAGTAGATCCGGGACAGGGGGTCAGCCCCAGCATTTT. The variable domain in full, with the rest retrieved from reference TRBV19 and TRBJ1-5, is DGGITQSPKYLFRKEGQNVTLSCEQNLNHDAMYWYRQDPGQGLRLIYYSQIVNDFQKGDIAEGYSVSREKKESFPLTVTSAQKNPTAFYLCASRSGTGGQPQHFGDGTRLSIL.

The chain carries TRBV10-3 and TRBJ1-1, with 7 bases matching TRBD1. Germline-derived CDR1 and CDR2 are ENHRY and SYGVKD. V gave up 10 bases and J gave up 2 bases; unmatched junction bases: 7. CDR3 length: 13 amino acids. The DNA of the CDR3 is TGTGCCACCTCCGGGACAGAAAACACTGAAGCTTTCTTT. Residues: CATSGTENTEAFF.

The chain recombines TRBV7-2 with TRBJ2-3, with 13 positions matching TRBD2. In germline, CDR1 is SGHTA, CDR2 FQGNSA. After removal of 2 bases from V and 2 bases from J, the junction contained 1 base not matched to a gene. This CDR3 is 16 amino acids long. The CDR3 bases are TGTGCCAGCAGCTTAACTAGCGGGGGGGCCACAGATACGCAGTATTTT. Its protein is CASSLTSGGATDTQYF.

This clone has a handful of counts. This sequence joins TRBV5-5 and TRBJ1-3, with D perhaps TRBD1 (5 bases). V was trimmed by 2 bases and J by 2 bases, leaving 8 bases between them. From germline, CDR1 is SGHKS and CDR2 YYEKEE (reference sequence). The CDR3 has 14 residues. CDR3 amino acids: CASSFWGAGNTIYF. In DNA, the CDR3 is TGTGCCAGCAGCTTTTGGGGGGCTGGAAACACCATATATTTT.

The V and J genes are TRBV6-5 and TRBJ2-7, with TRBD1 matching over 9 bases. Losses at the gene ends were 6 bases for V and 5 bases for J; bases not matched to a gene: 8. This CDR3 is 14 amino acids long. Germline V gives CDR1 MNHEY, CDR2 SVGAGI. CDR3 DNA sequence: TGTGCCAGCAGGGCCGGGACAGGGCCCGACGAGCAGTACTTC. Translation: CASRAGTGPDEQYF.

The V call is TRBV7-6, the J call TRBJ2-2, with TRBD2 matching over 14 bases. The CDR3 consists of 17 residues. With 5 bases clipped from V and 6 bases from J, the junction kept 8 bases outside the gene matches. Germline CDR1 is SGHVS and CDR2 is FNYEAQ. The CDR3 DNA reads as TGTGCCAGCAGCCCCCTCGGACTAGCGGGGGGTTCCGGGGAGCTGTTTTTT. This translates into CASSPLGLAGGSGELFF.

CDR3: CASSPRLVPHEQYF. The CDR3 nucleotides read TGTGCCAGCAGCCCCCGACTAGTTCCCCACGAGCAGTACTTC. This chain connects TRBV21-1 to TRBJ2-7; the D call in the table, TRBD2, was not verified against the DNA. TRBV21-1 is recorded as a pseudogene. CDR3 length: 14 amino acids.

The V gene is TRBV7-2, the J gene TRBJ1-2, with D uncertain. Germline lookup yields CDR1 SGHTA and CDR2 FQGNSA. Trimming removed 5 bases at V and 6 bases at J, with 19 bases between. CDR3 length: 15 amino acids. Here the CDR3 reads CASSPGEGRSHGYTF. CDR3 DNA: TGTGCCAGCAGCCCCGGGGAAGGCAGGTCTCATGGCTACACCTTC.

The chain employs TRBV6-5 and TRBJ1-4, with D perhaps matching TRBD1 (5 bases). From germline, CDR1 is MNHEY and CDR2 SVGAGI. The CDR3 length is 15 residues. The V end was cut by 2 bases, the J end by 4 bases, with 11 bases between. Here the CDR3 reads CASSYRRQFNEKLFF. Written as DNA, the CDR3 is TGTGCCAGCAGTTACCGGAGACAGTTTAATGAAAAACTGTTTTTT.

The rearrangement uses TRBV5-6 and TRBJ1-4; D not certain. CDR1 SGHDT and CDR2 YYEEEE come from the germline V gene. The CDR3 runs to 12 residues. Trimming cost V 4 bases and J 5 bases, with 6 bases left between them. DNA of the CDR3: TGTGCCAGCAGCGGAGCAAATGAAAAACTGTTTTTT. Translating gives CASSGANEKLFF.

The rearrangement uses TRBV11-3 and TRBJ1-1; D not certain. Germline CDR1 and CDR2: SGHNT and YENEEA. Trimming cost V 1 base and J 1 base, with 4 bases left between them. The CDR3 is made up of 13 amino acids. Here the CDR3 DNA reads TGTGCCAGCAGCTTAGGACAGAACACTGAAGCTTTCTTT. It specifies CASSLGQNTEAFF. Using reference TRBV11-3 and TRBJ1-1 for the parts outside the CDR3, the full variable domain is EAGVVQSPRYKIIEKKQPVAFWCNPISGHNTLYWYLQNLGQGPELLIRYENEEAVDDSQLPKDRFSAERLKGVDSTLKIQPAELGDSAVYLCASSLGQNTEAFFGQGTRLTVV.

In this sample, this clone turned up a few times. The chain uses TRBV10-3 and TRBJ2-3, with 8 bases identical to TRBD2. The CDR3 sequence is 14 residues long. The V segment lost 8 bases and the J segment 1 base; nucleotides outside the gene matches: 5. Germline V gives CDR1 ENHRY, CDR2 SYGVKD. The CDR3 protein is CAIGAGGRTDTQYF. For the CDR3, the DNA is TGTGCCATCGGGGCGGGGGGACGCACAGATACGCAGTATTTT.

The J gene is TRBJ1-1, the V gene TRBV6-5; possible D gene TRBD1, 5 bases. Germline V gene sequence: CDR1 MNHEY, CDR2 SVGAGI. The CDR3 runs 14 residues. With 10 bases removed from V and 2 bases from J, the gap between germline ends came to 17 bases. Here the CDR3 DNA reads TGTGCCACCACCCGGGGGTCTGGAAACACTGAAGCTTTCTTT. Translating it yields CATTRGSGNTEAFF.

V gene TRBV19 combines with J gene TRBJ2-2, with unresolved D. Germline lookup yields CDR1 LNHDA and CDR2 SQIVND (reference sequence). The CDR3 consists of 13 residues. V gave up 4 bases and J gave up 1 base, with 4 bases separating them. Here the CDR3 reads CASSTLNTGELFF. The DNA for the CDR3 is TGTGCCAGTAGTACCCTGAACACCGGGGAGCTGTTTTTT.

The chain carries TRBV5-6 and TRBJ2-7, with 10 bases aligning to TRBD1. The CDR3 has 16 residues. Germline CDR1 SGHDT, CDR2 YYEEEE. The V and J ends lost 4 bases and 3 bases, in that order; junction bases with no gene match: 10. The CDR3, as DNA: TGTGCCAGCAGCAAGGGACAGGGGATCCAGGGCTACGAGCAGTACTTC. This encodes CASSKGQGIQGYEQYF.